This T cell receptor beta chain was identified during a study of blood T cells in healthy people across ages. Study-wide points: Total diversity from one million sequenced T cells was likely underestimated.

Per-sample yields of isolated PBMCs were at least 6.5 million. With a J-beta primer mix and a sample-barcoded 5' primer, a second PCR ran about 7 to 12 cycles. With 12 random nucleotides, a template-switch adaptor tagged each individual cDNA molecule. TCRdb analysed the 5' RACE reads with MiXCR anew, one entry per CDR3 protein. The sample holds approximately 800,000 distinct CDR3 sequences, 62% seen once. About this clonotype itself: Its antigen is not known.

The CDR3 has 16 residues. CDR1 is MNHEY, CDR2 SVGEGT, per germline. Trimming stripped 0 bases from V and 2 bases from J, with 12 bases between. The specimen was blood. This sequence joins TRBV6-2 or TRBV6-3 and TRBJ2-3; D gene unclear. The TCR comes from a young man in good health. CDR3 DNA sequence: TGTGCCAGCAGTTACTCGTACAGTCCTTTCACAGATACGCAGTATTTT. Protein sequence: CASSYSYSPFTDTQYF.